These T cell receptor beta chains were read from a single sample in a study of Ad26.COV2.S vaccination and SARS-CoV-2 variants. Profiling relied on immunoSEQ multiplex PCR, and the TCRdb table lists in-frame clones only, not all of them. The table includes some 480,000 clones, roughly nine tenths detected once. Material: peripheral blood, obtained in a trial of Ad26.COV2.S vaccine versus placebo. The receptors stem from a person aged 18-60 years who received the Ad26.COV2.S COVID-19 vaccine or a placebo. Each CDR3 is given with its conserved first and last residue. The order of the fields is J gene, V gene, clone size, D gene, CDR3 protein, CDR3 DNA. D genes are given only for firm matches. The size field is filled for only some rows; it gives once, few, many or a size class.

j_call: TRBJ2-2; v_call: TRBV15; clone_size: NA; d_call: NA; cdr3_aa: CATSRGTGQNTGELFF; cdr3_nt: TGTGCCACCAGCAGAGGTACGGGACAGAACACCGGGGAGCTGTTTTTT
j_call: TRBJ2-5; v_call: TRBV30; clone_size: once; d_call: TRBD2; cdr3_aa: CAWSPGGQETQYF; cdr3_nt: TGTGCCTGGAGTCCGGGAGGACAAGAGACCCAGTACTTC
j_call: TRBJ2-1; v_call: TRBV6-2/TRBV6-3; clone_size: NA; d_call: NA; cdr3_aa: CASSYDRQVKNEQFF; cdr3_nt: TGTGCCAGCAGTTACGACAGGCAGGTAAAGAATGAGCAGTTCTTC
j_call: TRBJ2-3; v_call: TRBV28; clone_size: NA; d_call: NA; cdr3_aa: CASRPLRDSSTDTQYF; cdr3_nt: TGTGCCAGCAGGCCGTTGAGGGACTCTAGCACAGATACGCAGTATTTT
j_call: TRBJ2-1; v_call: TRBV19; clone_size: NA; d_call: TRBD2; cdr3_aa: CASSLEGGPNEQFF; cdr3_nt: TGTGCCAGTAGTCTTGAGGGAGGGCCGAATGAGCAGTTCTTC
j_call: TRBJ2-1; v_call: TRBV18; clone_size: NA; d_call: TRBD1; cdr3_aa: CASSPRQGGVNEQFF; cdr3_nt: TGTGCCAGCTCACCCCGACAGGGGGGCGTCAATGAGCAGTTCTTC
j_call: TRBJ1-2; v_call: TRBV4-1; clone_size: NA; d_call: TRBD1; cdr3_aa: CASSPLGRGNYGYTF; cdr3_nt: TGCGCCAGCAGTCCTCTCGGCAGGGGGAACTATGGCTACACCTTC
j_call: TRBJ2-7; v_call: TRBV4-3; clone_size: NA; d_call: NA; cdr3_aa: CASSQGRRDQQYF; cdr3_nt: TGCGCCAGCAGCCAAGGACGTAGGGACCAGCAGTACTTC
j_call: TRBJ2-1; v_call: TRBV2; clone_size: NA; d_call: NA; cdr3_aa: CASSEAGSPRQFF; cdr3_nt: TGTGCCAGCAGTGAAGCAGGCTCCCCCAGGCAGTTCTTC
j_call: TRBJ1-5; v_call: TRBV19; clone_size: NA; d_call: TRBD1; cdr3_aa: CASSTRRQGTQPQHF; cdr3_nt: TGTGCCAGTAGTACCCGTCGACAGGGTACTCAGCCCCAGCATTTT
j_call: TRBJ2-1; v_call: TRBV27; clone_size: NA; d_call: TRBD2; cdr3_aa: CASSTQLAGVPRSGNEQFF; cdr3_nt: TGTGCCAGCAGTACACAACTAGCGGGAGTTCCCCGATCGGGTAATGAGCAGTTCTTC
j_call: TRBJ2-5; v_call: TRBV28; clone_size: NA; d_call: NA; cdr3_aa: CASSLSARPGETQYF; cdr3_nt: TGTGCCAGCAGTTTATCGGCACGCCCCGGGGAGACCCAGTACTTC
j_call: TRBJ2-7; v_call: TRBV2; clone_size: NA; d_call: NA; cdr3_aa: CASSGMLPQYF; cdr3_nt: TGTGCCAGCAGTGGGATGCTACCGCAGTACTTC
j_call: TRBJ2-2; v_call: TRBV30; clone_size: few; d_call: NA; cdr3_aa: CAWSAESNTGELFF; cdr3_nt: TGTGCCTGGAGTGCGGAATCGAACACCGGGGAGCTGTTTTTT
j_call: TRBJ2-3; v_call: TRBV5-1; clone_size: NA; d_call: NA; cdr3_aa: CASSLEPRGTQYF; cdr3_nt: TGCGCCAGCAGCTTGGAGCCAAGGGGGACGCAGTATTTT
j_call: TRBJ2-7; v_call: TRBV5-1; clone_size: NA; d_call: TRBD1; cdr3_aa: CASSLIGTGTYEQYF; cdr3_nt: TGCGCCAGCAGCTTGATAGGGACAGGGACCTACGAGCAGTACTTC
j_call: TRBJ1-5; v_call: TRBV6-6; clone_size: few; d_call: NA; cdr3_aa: CASSNKGGQPQHF; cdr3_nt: TGTGCCAGCAGTAACAAAGGAGGACAGCCCCAGCATTTT
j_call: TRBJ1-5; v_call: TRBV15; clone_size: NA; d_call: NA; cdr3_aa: CATSRDRFEPQHF; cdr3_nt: TGTGCCACCAGCCGCGACAGGTTCGAGCCCCAGCATTTT
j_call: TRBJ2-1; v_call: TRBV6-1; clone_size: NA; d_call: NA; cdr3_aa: CASSESPGSGYEQFF; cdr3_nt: TGTGCCAGCAGTGAATCCCCCGGGTCTGGATATGAGCAGTTCTTC
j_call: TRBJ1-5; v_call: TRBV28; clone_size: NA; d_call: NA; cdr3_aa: CASSTQESVNQPQHF; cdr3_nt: TGTGCCAGCAGCACCCAGGAATCAGTCAATCAGCCCCAGCATTTT
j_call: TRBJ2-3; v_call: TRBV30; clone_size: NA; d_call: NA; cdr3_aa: CAWSPLAGTDTQYF; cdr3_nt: TGTGCCTGGAGTCCCTTGGCGGGCACAGATACGCAGTATTTT
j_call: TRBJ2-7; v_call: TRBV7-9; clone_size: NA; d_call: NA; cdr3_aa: CASSLVIPPYEQYF; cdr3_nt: TGTGCCAGCAGCTTAGTCATTCCCCCCTACGAGCAGTACTTC
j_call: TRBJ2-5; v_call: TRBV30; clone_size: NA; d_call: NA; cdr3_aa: CAWSELQETQYF; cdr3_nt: TGTGCCTGGAGTGAGCTCCAAGAGACCCAGTACTTC
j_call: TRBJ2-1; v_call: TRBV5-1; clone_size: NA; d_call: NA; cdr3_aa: CASSYPGGHNEQFF; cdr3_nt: TGCGCCAGCAGCTACCCGGGGGGCCACAATGAGCAGTTCTTC
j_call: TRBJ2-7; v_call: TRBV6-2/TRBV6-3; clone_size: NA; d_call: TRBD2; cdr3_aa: CASSYRGGAAYEQYF; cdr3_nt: TGTGCCAGCAGTTATCGGGGGGGCGCCGCCTACGAGCAGTACTTC
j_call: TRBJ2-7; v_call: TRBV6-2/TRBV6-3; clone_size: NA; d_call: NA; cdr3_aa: CASSHGGLEQYF; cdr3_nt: TGTGCCAGCAGTCACGGGGGCCTCGAGCAGTACTTC
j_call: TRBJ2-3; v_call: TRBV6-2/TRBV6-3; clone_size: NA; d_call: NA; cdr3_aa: CASSSRAAGGPDTQYF; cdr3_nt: TGTGCCAGCAGTTCCCGCGCGGCCGGGGGACCAGATACGCAGTATTTT
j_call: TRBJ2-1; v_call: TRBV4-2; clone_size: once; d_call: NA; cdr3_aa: CASSQEWDSSYNEQFF; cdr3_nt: TGTGCCAGCAGCCAAGAGTGGGACTCTTCCTACAATGAGCAGTTCTTC
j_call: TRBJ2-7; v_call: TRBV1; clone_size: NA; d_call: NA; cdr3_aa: CFNPRPIAYEQYF; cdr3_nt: TGCTTCAATCCGAGACCCATAGCATACGAGCAGTACTTC
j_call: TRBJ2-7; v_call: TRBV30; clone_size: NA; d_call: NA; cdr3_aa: CAWTFSTIGRRNEQYF; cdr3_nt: TGTGCCTGGACCTTCTCTACGATAGGGCGACGAAACGAGCAGTACTTC
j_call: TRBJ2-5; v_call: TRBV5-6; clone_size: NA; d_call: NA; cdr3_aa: CASSLGPGGGETQYF; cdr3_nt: TGTGCCAGCAGCTTGGGGCCTGGTGGCGGGGAGACCCAGTACTTC
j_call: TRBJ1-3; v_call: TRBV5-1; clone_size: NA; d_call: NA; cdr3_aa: CASSLAGTTGNTIYF; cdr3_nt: TGCGCCAGCAGCTTGGCCGGGACGACTGGAAACACCATATATTTT
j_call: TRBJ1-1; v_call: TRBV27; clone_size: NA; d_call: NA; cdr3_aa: CASSQGIMGVTEAFF; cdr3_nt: TGTGCCAGCAGCCAGGGGATAATGGGGGTAACTGAAGCTTTCTTT
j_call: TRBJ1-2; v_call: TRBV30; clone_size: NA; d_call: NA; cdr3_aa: CARKTVYGYTF; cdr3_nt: TGTGCCCGGAAGACGGTATATGGCTACACCTTC
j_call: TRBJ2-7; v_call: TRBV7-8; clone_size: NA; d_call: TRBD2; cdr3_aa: CASSSGTSSPRVEQYF; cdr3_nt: TGTGCCAGCAGCTCGGGGACTAGTTCGCCCAGAGTCGAGCAGTACTTC
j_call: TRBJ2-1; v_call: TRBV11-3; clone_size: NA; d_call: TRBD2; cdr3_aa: CASSLGAGDEQFF; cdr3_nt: TGTGCCAGCAGCTTAGGTGCGGGGGATGAGCAGTTCTTC
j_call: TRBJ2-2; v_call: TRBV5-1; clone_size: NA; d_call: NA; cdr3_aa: CASSLAPVGTGELFF; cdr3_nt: TGCGCCAGCAGCTTGGCCCCTGTGGGCACCGGGGAGCTGTTTTTT
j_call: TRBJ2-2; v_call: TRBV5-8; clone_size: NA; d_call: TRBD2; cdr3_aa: CASSLISGSHTGELFF; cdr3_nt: TGTGCCAGCAGCTTGATTAGCGGGAGTCACACCGGGGAGCTGTTTTTT
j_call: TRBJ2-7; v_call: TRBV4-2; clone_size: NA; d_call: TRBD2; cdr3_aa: CASSQGLRASGRESHEQYF; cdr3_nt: TGTGCCAGCAGCCAAGGCCTACGGGCTAGCGGGAGGGAAAGCCACGAGCAGTACTTC
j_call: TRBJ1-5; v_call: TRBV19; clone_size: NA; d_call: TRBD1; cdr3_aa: CASSWTGARHF; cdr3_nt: TGTGCCAGTAGTTGGACAGGGGCTCGGCATTTT
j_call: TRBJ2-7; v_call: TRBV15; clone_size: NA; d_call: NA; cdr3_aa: CATSRDPSLTWSSYEQYF; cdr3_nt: TGTGCCACCAGCAGAGACCCTTCCCTGACGTGGAGCTCCTACGAGCAGTACTTC
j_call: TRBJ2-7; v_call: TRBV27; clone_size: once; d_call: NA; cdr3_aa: CASSSLDRTPYEQYF; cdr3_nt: TGTGCCAGCAGTTCACTCGACCGGACCCCCTACGAGCAGTACTTC
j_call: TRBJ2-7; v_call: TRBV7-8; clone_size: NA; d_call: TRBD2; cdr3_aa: CASSLGAGGISYEQYF; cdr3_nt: TGTGCCAGCAGCTTAGGGGCGGGAGGGATTTCCTACGAGCAGTACTTC
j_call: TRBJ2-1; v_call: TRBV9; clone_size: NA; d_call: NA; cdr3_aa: CASSVGGGGWKNEQFF; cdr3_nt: TGTGCCAGCAGCGTAGGAGGAGGGGGCTGGAAAAATGAGCAGTTCTTC
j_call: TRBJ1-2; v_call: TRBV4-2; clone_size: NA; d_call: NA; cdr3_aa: CASSQAGDGGNYGYTF; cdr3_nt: TGTGCCAGCAGCCAAGCGGGGGATGGGGGGAACTATGGCTACACCTTC